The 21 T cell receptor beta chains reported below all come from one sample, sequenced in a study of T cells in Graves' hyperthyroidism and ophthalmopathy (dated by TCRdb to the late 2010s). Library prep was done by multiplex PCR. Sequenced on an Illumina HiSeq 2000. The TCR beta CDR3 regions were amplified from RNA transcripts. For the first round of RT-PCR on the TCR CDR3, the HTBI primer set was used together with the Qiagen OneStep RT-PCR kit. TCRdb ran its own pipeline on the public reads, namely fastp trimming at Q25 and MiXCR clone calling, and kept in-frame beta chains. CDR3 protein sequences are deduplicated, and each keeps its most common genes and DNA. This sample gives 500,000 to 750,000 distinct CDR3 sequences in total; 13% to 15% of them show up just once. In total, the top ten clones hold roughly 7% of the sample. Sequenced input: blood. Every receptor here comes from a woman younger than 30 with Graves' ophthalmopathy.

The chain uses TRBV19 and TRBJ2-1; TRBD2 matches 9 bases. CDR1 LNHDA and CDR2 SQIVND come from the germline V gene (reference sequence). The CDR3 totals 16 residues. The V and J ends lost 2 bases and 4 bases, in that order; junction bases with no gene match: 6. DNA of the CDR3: TGTGCCAGTAGTATAAGGCGTAGCGGGAGATACAATGAGCAGTTCTTC. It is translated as CASSIRRSGRYNEQFF. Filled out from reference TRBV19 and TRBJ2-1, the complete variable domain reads DGGITQSPKYLFRKEGQNVTLSCEQNLNHDAMYWYRQDPGQGLRLIYYSQIVNDFQKGDIAEGYSVSREKKESFPLTVTSAQKNPTAFYLCASSIRRSGRYNEQFFGPGTRLTVL.

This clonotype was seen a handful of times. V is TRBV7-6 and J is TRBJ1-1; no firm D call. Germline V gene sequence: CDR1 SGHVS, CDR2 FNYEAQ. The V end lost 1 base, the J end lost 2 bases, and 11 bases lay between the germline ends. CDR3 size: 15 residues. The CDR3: CASSLDNGLNTEAFF. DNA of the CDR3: TGTGCCAGCAGCTTAGATAATGGGCTAAACACTGAAGCTTTCTTT.

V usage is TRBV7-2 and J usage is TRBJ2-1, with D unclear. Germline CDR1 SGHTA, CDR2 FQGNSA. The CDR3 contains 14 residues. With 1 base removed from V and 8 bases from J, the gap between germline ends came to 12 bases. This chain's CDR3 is CASSLGPHSDEQFF. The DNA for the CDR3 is TGTGCCAGCAGCTTAGGCCCTCATTCTGATGAGCAGTTCTTC.

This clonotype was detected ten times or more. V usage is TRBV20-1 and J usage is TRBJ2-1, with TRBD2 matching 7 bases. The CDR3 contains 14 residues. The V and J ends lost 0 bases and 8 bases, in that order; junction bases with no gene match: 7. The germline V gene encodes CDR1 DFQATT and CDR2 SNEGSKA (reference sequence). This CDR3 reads CSARDPGTIYEQFF. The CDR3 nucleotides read TGCAGTGCTAGAGATCCCGGGACTATCTATGAGCAGTTCTTC.

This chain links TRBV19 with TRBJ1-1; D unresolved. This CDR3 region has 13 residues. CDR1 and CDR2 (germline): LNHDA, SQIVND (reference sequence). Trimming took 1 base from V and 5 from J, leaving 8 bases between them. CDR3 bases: TGTGCCAGTAGTATAGGTAGTAGGACTGAAGCTTTCTTT. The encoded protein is CASSIGSRTEAFF.

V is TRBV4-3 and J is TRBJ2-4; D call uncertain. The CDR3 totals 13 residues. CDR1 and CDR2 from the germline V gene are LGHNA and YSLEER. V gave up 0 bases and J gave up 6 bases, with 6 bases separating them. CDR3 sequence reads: CASSQDGLNIQYF. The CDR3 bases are TGCGCCAGCAGCCAAGATGGTCTAAACATTCAGTACTTC.

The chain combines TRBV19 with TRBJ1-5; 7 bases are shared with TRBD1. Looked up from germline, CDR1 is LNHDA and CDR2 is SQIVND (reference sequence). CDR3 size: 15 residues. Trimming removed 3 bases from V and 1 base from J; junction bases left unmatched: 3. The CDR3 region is CASSMYRGSNQPQHF. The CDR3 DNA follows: TGTGCCAGTAGTATGTACAGGGGCAGCAATCAGCCCCAGCATTTT.

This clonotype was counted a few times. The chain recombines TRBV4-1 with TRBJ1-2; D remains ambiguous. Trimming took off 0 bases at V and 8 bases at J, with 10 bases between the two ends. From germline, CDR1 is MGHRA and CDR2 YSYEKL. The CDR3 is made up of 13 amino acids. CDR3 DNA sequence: TGCGCCAGCAGCCAAGAATCAGCCGTCGGCTACACCTTC. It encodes CASSQESAVGYTF.

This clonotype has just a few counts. The CDR3 region is CASSLDSGSLAKNIQYF. The CDR3 DNA sequence: TGTGCCAGCTCACTCGATAGCGGGAGTCTCGCCAAAAACATTCAGTACTTC. The rearrangement uses TRBV18 and TRBJ2-4; 9 bases fit TRBD2. This CDR3 contains 17 residues. With 4 bases clipped from V and 1 base from J, the junction kept 8 bases outside the gene matches. Germline CDR1 KGHSH, CDR2 LQKENI.

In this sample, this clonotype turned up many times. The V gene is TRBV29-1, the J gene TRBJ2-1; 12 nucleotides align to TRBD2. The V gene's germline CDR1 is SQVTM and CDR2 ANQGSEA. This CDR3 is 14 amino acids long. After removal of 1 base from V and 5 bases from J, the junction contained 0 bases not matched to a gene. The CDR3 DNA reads TGCAGCGTTGAAGGACTAGCGGGAGACAATGAGCAGTTCTTC. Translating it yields CSVEGLAGDNEQFF.

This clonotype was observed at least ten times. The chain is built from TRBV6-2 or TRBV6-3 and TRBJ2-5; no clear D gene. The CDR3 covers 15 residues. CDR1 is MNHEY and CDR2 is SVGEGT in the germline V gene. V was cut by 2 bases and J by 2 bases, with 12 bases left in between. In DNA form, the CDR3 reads TGTGCCAGCAGTTACATGGGTGAAGGTCAAGAGACCCAGTACTTC. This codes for CASSYMGEGQETQYF.

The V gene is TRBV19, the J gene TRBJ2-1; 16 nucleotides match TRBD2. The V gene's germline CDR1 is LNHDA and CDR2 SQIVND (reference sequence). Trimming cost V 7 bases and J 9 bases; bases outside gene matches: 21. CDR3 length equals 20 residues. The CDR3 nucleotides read TGTGCCAGTACTCACCCGCCGGGACTAGCGGGAGGGCCCGAGCAGGCTGAGCAGTTCTTC. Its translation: CASTHPPGLAGGPEQAEQFF.

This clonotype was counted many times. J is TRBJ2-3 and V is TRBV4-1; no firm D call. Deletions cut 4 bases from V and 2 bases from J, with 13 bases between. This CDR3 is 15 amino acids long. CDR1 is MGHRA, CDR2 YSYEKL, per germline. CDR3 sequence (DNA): TGCGCCAGCAGCCCGGTGGGCGTTGACACAGATACGCAGTATTTT. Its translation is CASSPVGVDTDTQYF.

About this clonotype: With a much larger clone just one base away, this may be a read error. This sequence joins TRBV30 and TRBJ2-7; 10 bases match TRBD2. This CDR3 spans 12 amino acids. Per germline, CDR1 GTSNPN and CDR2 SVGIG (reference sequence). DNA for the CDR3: TGTGCCTGGACTAGCGGGGGATACGGGCAGTACTTC. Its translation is CAWTSGGYGQYF.

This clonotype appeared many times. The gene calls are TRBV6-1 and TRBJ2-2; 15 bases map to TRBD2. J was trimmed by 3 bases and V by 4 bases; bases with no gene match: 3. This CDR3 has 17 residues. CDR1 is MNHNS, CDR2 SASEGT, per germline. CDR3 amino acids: CASSGGTSGRYTGELFF. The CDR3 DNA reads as TGTGCCAGCAGTGGGGGGACTAGCGGGAGGTACACCGGGGAGCTGTTTTTT.

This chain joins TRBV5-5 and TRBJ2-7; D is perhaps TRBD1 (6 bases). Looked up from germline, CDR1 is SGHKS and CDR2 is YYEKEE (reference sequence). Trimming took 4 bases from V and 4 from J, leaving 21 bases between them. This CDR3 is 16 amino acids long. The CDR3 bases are TGTGCCAGCAGCCCGACCCCGGGACACGGGGAATACGAGCAGTACTTC. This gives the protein CASSPTPGHGEYEQYF. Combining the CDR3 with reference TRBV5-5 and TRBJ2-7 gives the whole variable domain DAGVTQSPTHLIKTRGQQVTLRCSPISGHKSVSWYQQVLGQGPQFIFQYYEKEERGRGNFPDRFSARQFPNYSSELNVNALLLGDSALYLCASSPTPGHGEYEQYFGPGTRLTVT.

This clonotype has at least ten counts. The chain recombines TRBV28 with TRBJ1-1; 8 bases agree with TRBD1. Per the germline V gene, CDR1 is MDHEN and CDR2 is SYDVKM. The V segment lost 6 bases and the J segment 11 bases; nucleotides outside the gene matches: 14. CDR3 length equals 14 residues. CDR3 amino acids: CASSDNWQGALAFF. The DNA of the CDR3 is TGTGCCAGCAGCGACAACTGGCAGGGGGCCTTGGCTTTCTTT.

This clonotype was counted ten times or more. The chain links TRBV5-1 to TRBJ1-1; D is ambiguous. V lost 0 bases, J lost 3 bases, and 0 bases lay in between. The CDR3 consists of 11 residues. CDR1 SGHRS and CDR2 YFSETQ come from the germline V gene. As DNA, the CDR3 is TGCGCCAGCAGCTTGGACACTGAAGCTTTCTTT. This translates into CASSLDTEAFF.

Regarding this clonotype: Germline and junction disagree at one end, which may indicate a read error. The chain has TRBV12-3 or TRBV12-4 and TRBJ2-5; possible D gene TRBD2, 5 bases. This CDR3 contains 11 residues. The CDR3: CASSYWLAPVF. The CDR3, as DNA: TGTGCCAGCAGTTACTGGCTAGCCCCAGTCTTC.

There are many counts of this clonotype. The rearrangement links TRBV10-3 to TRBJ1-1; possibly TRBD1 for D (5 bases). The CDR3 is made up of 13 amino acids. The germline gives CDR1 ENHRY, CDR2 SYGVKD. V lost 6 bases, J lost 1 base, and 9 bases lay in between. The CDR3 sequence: CAIRSTGNTEAFF. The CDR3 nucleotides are TGTGCCATCAGGTCAACAGGGAACACTGAAGCTTTCTTT.

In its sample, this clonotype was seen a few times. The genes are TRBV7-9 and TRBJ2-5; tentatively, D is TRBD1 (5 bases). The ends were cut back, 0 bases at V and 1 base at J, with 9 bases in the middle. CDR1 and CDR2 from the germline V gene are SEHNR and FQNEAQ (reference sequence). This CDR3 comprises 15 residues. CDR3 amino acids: CASSLAQGLQETQYF. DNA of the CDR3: TGTGCCAGCAGCTTAGCTCAGGGTCTCCAAGAGACCCAGTACTTC.